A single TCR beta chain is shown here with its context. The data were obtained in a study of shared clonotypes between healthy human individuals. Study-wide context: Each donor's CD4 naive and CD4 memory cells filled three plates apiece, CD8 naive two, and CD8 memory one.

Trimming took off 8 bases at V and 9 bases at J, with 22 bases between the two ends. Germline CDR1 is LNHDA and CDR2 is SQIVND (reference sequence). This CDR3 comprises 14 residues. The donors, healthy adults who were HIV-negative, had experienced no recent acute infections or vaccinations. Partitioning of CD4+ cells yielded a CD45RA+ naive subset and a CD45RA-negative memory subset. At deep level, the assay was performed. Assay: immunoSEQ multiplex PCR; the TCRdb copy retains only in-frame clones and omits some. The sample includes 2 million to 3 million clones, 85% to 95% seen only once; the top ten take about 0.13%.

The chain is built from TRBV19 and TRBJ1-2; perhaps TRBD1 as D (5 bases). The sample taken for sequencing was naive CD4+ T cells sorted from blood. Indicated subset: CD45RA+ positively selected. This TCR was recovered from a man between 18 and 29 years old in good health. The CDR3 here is CASGTGRQSMRYTF. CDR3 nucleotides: TGTGCCAGTGGGACTGGACGGCAATCTATGCGCTACACCTTC.